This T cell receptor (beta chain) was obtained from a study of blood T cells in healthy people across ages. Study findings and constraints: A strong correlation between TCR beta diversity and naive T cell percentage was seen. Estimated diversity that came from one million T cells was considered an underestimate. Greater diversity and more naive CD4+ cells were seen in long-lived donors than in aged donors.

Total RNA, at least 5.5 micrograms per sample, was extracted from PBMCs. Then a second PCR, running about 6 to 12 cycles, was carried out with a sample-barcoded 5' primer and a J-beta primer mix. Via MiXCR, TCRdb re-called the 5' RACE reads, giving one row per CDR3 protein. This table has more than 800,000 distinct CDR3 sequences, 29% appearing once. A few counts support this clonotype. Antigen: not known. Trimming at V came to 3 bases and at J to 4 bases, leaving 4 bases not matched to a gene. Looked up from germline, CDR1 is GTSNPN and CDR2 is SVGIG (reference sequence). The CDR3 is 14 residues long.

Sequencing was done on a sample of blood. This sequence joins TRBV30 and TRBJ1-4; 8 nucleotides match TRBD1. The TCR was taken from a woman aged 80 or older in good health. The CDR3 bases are TGTGCCTGGAGGGGGACAGGAAATAATGAAAAACTGTTTTTT. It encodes CAWRGTGNNEKLFF.